This T cell receptor beta chain was documented in a study of blood T cell repertoires in COVID-19. This clone has only a few counts. Data came from immunoSEQ multiplex PCR; TCRdb stores just in-frame clones and leaves some out. The table includes 140,000 to 150,000 clones, roughly 91% detected once. Sequencing was done on a sample of peripheral blood. This TCR came from a man in his fifties or sixties with active or convalescent COVID-19.

Written as DNA, the CDR3 is TGTGCCAGTAGTATAACCCCGGACAGGGGTATCCGGGCTTTCTTT. Protein sequence: CASSITPDRGIRAFF. The chain recombines TRBV19 with TRBJ1-1; 9 bases match TRBD1. CDR3 length: 15 amino acids. CDR1 is LNHDA, CDR2 SQIVND, per germline (reference sequence). V lost 2 bases, J lost 11 bases, and 12 bases stayed unmatched.